This TCR beta chain is drawn from a study of T cell responses to AZD1222 COVID-19 vaccine. This table comes from immunoSEQ multiplex PCR, and its TCRdb copy is limited to in-frame clones, with some not included. Here the sample spans some 100,000 clones, 70% to 90% being singletons. Per germline, CDR1 LNHDA and CDR2 SQIVND (reference sequence). Trimming removed 1 base at V and 8 bases at J, with 9 bases between. This CDR3 is built from 13 residues. The TCR was taken from an adult who received the AZD1222 COVID-19 vaccine. The genes are TRBV19 and TRBJ1-5, with D possibly TRBD1 on 6 matching bases. The source was peripheral blood, collected 28 days after the second AZD1222 dose. CDR3 protein: CASSIGGREPQHF. DNA for the CDR3: TGTGCCAGTAGTATAGGGGGGCGAGAGCCCCAGCATTTT.